This passage covers 3 T cell receptor beta chains from one sample sequenced in a study of shared clonotypes between healthy human individuals. Some clones are missing from TCRdb's copy, which holds only in-frame ones; the method was immunoSEQ multiplex PCR. The sample records 600,000 to 750,000 clones, over 55% being singletons. Sequenced input: memory CD4+ T cells sorted from blood. Subset in this sample: CD45RA-negative fraction. These receptors all come from a woman aged 25 to 39 in good health.

The chain employs TRBV6-1 and TRBJ1-1; the D gene is possibly TRBD1 (5 bases). Trimming took off 7 bases at V and 2 bases at J, with 11 bases between the two ends. This CDR3 has 13 amino acids. Per germline, CDR1 MNHNS and CDR2 SASEGT. The CDR3 DNA reads TGTGCCAGCACTAGGGGCCGTAACACTGAAGCTTTCTTT. Translated: CASTRGRNTEAFF.

The chain employs TRBV25-1 and TRBJ1-3, with TRBD1 matching 7 bases. V was pared by 1 base and J by 3 bases, with 3 bases of the junction left unmatched. The CDR3 is 15 residues long. The germline gives CDR1 MGHDK, CDR2 SYGVNS. CDR3 in DNA: TGTGCCAGCAGTGAATCGACAGGGAATGGAAACACCATATATTTT. This gives the protein CASSESTGNGNTIYF.

The CDR3, as DNA: TGTGCCAGCAGCTATAAGGGGGGGGGTTACAATGAGCAGTTCTTC. This encodes CASSYKGGGYNEQFF. V is TRBV6-6 and J is TRBJ2-1; a possible D gene is TRBD2 (7 bases). Trimming took off 6 bases at V and 4 bases at J, with 16 bases between the two ends. CDR3 length: 15 amino acids. CDR1 MNHNY and CDR2 SVGAGI come from the germline V gene (reference sequence).